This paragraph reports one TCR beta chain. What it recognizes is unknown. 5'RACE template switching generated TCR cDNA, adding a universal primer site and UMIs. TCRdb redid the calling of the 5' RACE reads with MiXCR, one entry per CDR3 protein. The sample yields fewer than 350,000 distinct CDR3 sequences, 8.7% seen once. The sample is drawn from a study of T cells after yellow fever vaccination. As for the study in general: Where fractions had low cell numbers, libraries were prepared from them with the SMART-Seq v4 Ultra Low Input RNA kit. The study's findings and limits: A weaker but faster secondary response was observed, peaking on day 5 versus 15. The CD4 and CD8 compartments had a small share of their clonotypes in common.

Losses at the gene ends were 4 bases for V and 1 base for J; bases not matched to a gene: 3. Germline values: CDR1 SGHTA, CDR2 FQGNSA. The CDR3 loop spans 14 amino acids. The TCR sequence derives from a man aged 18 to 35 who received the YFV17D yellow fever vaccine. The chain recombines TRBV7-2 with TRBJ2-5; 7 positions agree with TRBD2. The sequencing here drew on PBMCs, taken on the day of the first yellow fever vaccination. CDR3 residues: CASSSQRGQETQYF. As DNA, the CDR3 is TGTGCCAGCAGCTCGCAGCGGGGCCAAGAGACCCAGTACTTC.